The clone carrying this T cell receptor beta chain appeared many times. This entry is derived from a study of T cells in Graves' hyperthyroidism and ophthalmopathy. Amplification yielded TCR beta CDR3 regions, with RNA transcripts as the source. An initial round of RT-PCR targeting the TCR CDR3 relied on the HTBI primer set. Each CDR3 protein is one row after TCRdb ran MiXCR on the multiplex PCR reads. The sample includes about 420,000 distinct CDR3 sequences, roughly an eighth of them seen just once. Sequenced sample: blood. The receptor comes from a woman aged 18-35 years with Graves' hyperthyroidism.

CDR3 sequence: CASSLVTANTDTQYF. The CDR3 coding sequence is TGCGCCAGCAGCTTGGTGACGGCGAACACAGATACGCAGTATTTT. This chain joins TRBV5-1 and TRBJ2-3, with D unclear. This CDR3 spans 15 amino acids. The germline CDR1 and CDR2 sequences are SGHRS and YFSETQ. Deletions cut 0 bases from V and 2 bases from J, with 10 bases between.